This T cell receptor beta chain was obtained from a study of beta chain features in type 1 diabetes (dated by TCRdb to 2017 to 2018). Study-wide context: Mean age, gender distribution, total cell number and subset yield were not different between patients and healthy donors. The study compared TCRB repertoires of sorted circulating CD4+ T cell subsets between recently diagnosed type 1 diabetes patients and matched healthy donors. A total of around 110,000,000 sorted cells were examined across all samples, and a strong correlation was observed between cell number per subset and RNA yield. Regulatory and stem cell-like memory subsets were isolated from only 8 patients and about eight healthy donors, whereas naive and central memory subsets came from all 30 or so donors. Findings and caveats that apply to the study as a whole: Only small numbers of individuals were included in the HLA sub-analyses, which left unresolved whether HLA type had any influence on TCRB rearrangement. Because cDNA was sequenced instead of genomic DNA, highly expressing activated cells could be over-represented, though the groups showed no difference in activation or CD3 levels. Naive, central memory and regulatory TCRB repertoires appeared to be more similar among patients than among healthy donors. Fewer insertions and more nucleotide deletions at VDJ recombination sites were observed in patients with type 1 diabetes, implying thymic rearrangement abnormalities. Shorter templates might have been favored by PCR, but patient and control samples were amplified and corrected together, so both groups would have been affected equally by any skew. Type 1 diabetes patients showed a moderate but significant shortening of TCRB CDR3 length in all four CD4+ subsets.

A note on this clone: This clone's antigen is unknown. Base qualities are not at hand, and no much larger clone is one base apart.

The germline V gene supplies CDR1 SGHRS and CDR2 YFSETQ. The germline V and J ends show losses of 0 bases and 4 bases respectively, and no gene match explains 8 bases of the junction. Its CDR3 holds 17 amino acids, cysteine through phenylalanine. Only the CDR3 portion is preserved as DNA: 51 bases, with reading frame beginning at the first base. The entire isolated RNA was reverse transcribed using the High Capacity cDNA Reverse Transcription Kit, and thus expressed TCRB transcripts were sequenced. Deep immunoSEQ sequencing was applied to naive, central memory and regulatory T cell samples, giving an average of about 3.4 million total reads per sample. Sorted cells were lysed in RLT buffer and RNA was extracted with DNase-treated RNeasy Micro or Mini kits, depending on cell number. To prevent cross-contamination, each cell subset was processed individually, whereas patient and healthy donor samples were processed jointly. Using the immunoSEQ multiplex PCR, TCRB sequences were amplified from cDNA into 87-bp fragments spanning the CDR3 region. The amplicons were sequenced using the Illumina HiSeq platform. Per the source publication's procedure: Synthetic template baselines were used to correct PCR bias computationally, reads within Hamming distance 2 were collapsed, and singletons that could not be merged were discarded. Reads were aligned against IMGT so that V, D and J genes, CDR3 length and insertions or deletions at six rearrangement sites could be assigned. Clonotype counts were normalized to sorted cell number within each subset before computing true diversity and Gini coefficients with the tcR R package. The overlap coefficient, calculated on TCRB nucleotide sequences, was used to quantify repertoire sharing. Out-of-frame TCRB sequences from naive cells were analyzed as a proxy for the pre-selection repertoire. Imported from immuneACCESS, the table was reduced by TCRdb to in-frame sequences with V and J called. These copies leave out some clones; in studies compared against another copy, an unresolved V gene accounts for under half, and the cause of the remainder is not known. That table furnishes V, J and clone size, whereas the DNA furnished D and trimming. In all, the sample holds more than 250,000 clones, and about 20% of those were seen once. The ten largest make up less than 0.035% of the sample.

Each donor gave one peripheral blood draw, roughly 120 mL on average, collected into heparinised tubes. A BD FACSAria II was used to sort naive, central memory, regulatory and stem cell-like memory CD4+ T cells with a panel that included CD45RO, CCR7, CD25, CD127, CD95 and CD27. All sorted populations exceeded 98% purity. PBMCs were isolated immediately by Lymphoprep density gradient centrifugation and stained directly without culture. So that batch effects would be minimized, each experiment stained and sorted samples in pairs, pairing one healthy donor with one patient. Rearrangement joined TRBV5-1 to TRBJ2-2; a stretch of 8 junction bases matches TRBD2. The receptor comes from a woman in her forties with type 1 diabetes. Sequences were obtained from naive CD4+ T cells from blood. What the cell subset or site label conveys for this sample: true naive CD4+ T cells. The CDR3 amino acid sequence is: CASSLGDGRAFTGELFF. Here is the DNA: TGCGCCAGCAGCTTGGGTGACGGGAGGGCCTTCACCGGGGAGCTGTTTTTT.